The source of this T cell receptor (beta chain) is a study of OX40 agonist ivuxolimab in advanced cancers. A note on the overall study: The costimulatory receptor OX40 (CD134) was targeted by ivuxolimab, a fully human IgG2 agonistic monoclonal antibody. Of the roughly 52 patients in dose escalation, some 20 had hepatocellular carcinoma, some 15 had melanoma, 9 had renal cell carcinoma and 9 had head and neck cancer. The purpose of peripheral TCRbeta sequencing was to test whether ivuxolimab changed TCR sequence diversity and led to clonal T-cell expansion. Intravenous ivuxolimab was administered to patients every 2 weeks at six dose levels: 0.01, 0.1, 0.3, 1.5, 3 and 10 mg/kg. Patients were allowed to have had prior anti-PD-1, anti-PD-L1 or anti-CTLA-4 therapy, and about 40% of the dose-escalation patients had been treated with checkpoint inhibitors. In the dose-escalation cohort, roughly 82% of patients were male, and the mean age was 60 years with a range of roughly 23 to 79. Partial responses were achieved by three dose-escalation patients, of whom one had hepatocellular carcinoma and two had cutaneous melanoma. The paper describes the monotherapy dose-escalation part (N of about 55 patients) of the phase I trial of ivuxolimab. Overall results and qualifications from the work: After ivuxolimab, expanded clones were on average more numerous among CD8+ T cells than among CD4+ T cells. Which antigens the clonally expanded peripheral T cells were specific for was not determined. In partial responders in the 0.1-3.0 mg/kg groups, normalized peripheral clonal expansion was found to be among the lowest, especially among CD8+ T cells. Low levels of normalized T-cell clonal expansion were also shown by some nonresponding patients. At doses of 0.1 to 3.0 mg/kg, clonal expansion of both CD4+ and CD8+ blood T cells was observed from baseline to week 6.

Genomic DNA was extracted from sorted cells for sequencing of the TCRbeta CDR3 region. The immunoSEQ Assay was used for sequencing of TCRbeta CDR3 regions. TCRdb holds this immuneACCESS table with in-frame rearrangements only. Some clones are missing; in checked studies, unresolved V genes explain under half, and the rest has no known cause. Counted in this sample were about 140,000 clones; 75% to 95% of them appeared once. In total, the top ten clones hold about 1% of the sample. Patients with a history of autoimmune disease or receiving systemic immunosuppression were excluded from the trial. In every dose cohort, peripheral blood was drawn for TCR sequencing at baseline, cycle 4 day 1, and cycle 7 day 1. The samples were drawn from a first-in-human, open-label, multicenter phase I dose-escalation trial of ivuxolimab. Adults with locally advanced or metastatic head and neck squamous cell, hepatocellular, melanoma or renal cell carcinoma were enrolled in the trial. Before TCR sequencing, CD4+ and CD8+ T cells were separately sorted from peripheral blood.

Comment on this clone: No antigen is known for it. Base quality data are lacking; no much larger clone is found one base away.

From the germline V gene, CDR1 is MNHNS and CDR2 is SASEGT. Reading from cysteine to phenylalanine, the CDR3 counts 15 amino acids. Here the CDR3 DNA is all that survives: 45 bases in frame from base 1. V and J are truncated by 1 base and 0 bases respectively, leaving an intervening sequence of 10 bases. This clonotype originated in an adult with an advanced solid tumor such as melanoma, head and neck, liver or kidney cancer. The V and J segments used are TRBV6-1 and TRBJ2-7, with the D gene call left open. Here the sequenced sample was CD4+ or CD8+ T cells sorted from blood, taken in a trial of the OX40 agonist ivuxolimab. The DNA reads TGTGCCAGCAGTGAAGTCGCAGCTCCCTCCTACGAGCAGTACTTC. Its protein is CASSEVAAPSYEQYF.